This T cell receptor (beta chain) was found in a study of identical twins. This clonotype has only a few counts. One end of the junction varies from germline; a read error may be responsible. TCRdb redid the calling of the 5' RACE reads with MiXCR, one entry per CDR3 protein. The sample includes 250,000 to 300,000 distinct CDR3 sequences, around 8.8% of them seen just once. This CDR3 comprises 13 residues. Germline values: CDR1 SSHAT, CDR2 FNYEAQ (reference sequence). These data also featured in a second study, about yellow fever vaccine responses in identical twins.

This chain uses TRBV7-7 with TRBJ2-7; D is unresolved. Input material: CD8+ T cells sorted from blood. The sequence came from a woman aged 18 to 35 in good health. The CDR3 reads CASSRERNSEQYF. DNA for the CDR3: TGTGCTAGCAGCCGCGAGAGGAATTCCGAGCAGTACTTC.